This T cell receptor (beta chain) was profiled in a study of T cells after yellow fever vaccination. Study observations and caveats: It was the secondary response that reached its peak faster, day 5 versus 15, but it was weaker.

5'RACE template switching generated TCR cDNA, adding a universal primer site and UMIs. In TCRdb, the 5' RACE reads were re-called with MiXCR into one record per CDR3 protein. The profile covers about 240,000 distinct CDR3 sequences, with about 7% appearing a single time and more than 0.8% taken by the ten largest. This clonotype showed up many times. Its cognate antigen is unknown. The sequence came from a man aged 30-40 years who received the YFV17D yellow fever vaccine. The specimen was CD4+ T cells sorted from PBMCs, collected 15 days after the yellow fever booster vaccination.

In DNA, the CDR3 is TGCAGCGTAGATACAGGGGGCGCGGGAGAGACCCAGTACTTC. Translation: CSVDTGGAGETQYF. This sequence joins TRBV29-1 and TRBJ2-5; 9 bases line up with TRBD1. This CDR3 is 14 amino acids long. Per germline, CDR1 SQVTM and CDR2 ANQGSEA. With 6 bases clipped from V and 4 bases from J, the junction kept 9 bases outside the gene matches.